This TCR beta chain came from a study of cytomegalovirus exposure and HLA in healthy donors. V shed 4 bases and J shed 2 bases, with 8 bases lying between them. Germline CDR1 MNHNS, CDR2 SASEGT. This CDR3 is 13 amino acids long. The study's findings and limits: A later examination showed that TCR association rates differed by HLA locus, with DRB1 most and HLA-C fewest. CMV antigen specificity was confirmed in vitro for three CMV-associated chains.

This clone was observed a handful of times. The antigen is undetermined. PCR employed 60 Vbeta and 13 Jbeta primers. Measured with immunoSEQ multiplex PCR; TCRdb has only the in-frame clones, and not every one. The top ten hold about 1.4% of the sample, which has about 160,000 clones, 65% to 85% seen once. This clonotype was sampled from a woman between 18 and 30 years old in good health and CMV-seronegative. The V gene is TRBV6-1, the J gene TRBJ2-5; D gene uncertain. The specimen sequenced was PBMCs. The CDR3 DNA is TGTGCCAGCAGTGGCGACTGGCAAGAGACCCAGTACTTC. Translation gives CASSGDWQETQYF.